This entry lists 29 T cell receptor beta chains sequenced from one sample in a study of blood T cell repertoires in COVID-19. Method: immunoSEQ multiplex PCR; TCRdb's copy keeps in-frame clones and lacks some. The sample consists of tens of thousands of clones, 84% of them appearing once. Sequences were obtained from peripheral blood. The receptors come from a human donor in a cohort sampled during active COVID-19.

The V call is TRBV5-1, the J call TRBJ2-1; TRBD2 matches 8 bases. Trimming cost V 0 bases and J 8 bases; bases outside gene matches: 13. The CDR3 is 17 residues long. CDR1 and CDR2 (germline): SGHRS, YFSETQ. The CDR3 nucleotides are TGCGCCAGCAGCTTGGCCAAAAGCGGGAGCCTTGCAGATGAGCAGTTCTTC. This gives the protein CASSLAKSGSLADEQFF.

The J gene is TRBJ1-1, the V gene TRBV12-3 or TRBV12-4, with a possible D match to TRBD1 (6 bases). The CDR3 has 13 residues. Trimming removed 6 bases at V and 4 bases at J, with 12 bases between. CDR3 nucleotides: TGTGCCAGCAGCCGACAGGAAGGCACTGAAGCTTTCTTT. As protein: CASSRQEGTEAFF.

For the CDR3, the DNA is TGTGCCAGCAGCCGGAGTGGCTCCTCGCCCGAGCAGTACTTC. This encodes CASSRSGSSPEQYF. The chain is built from TRBV11-2 and TRBJ2-7; unclear D gene. This CDR3 is 14 amino acids long. Between the trimmed V and J ends, which lost 5 bases and 6 bases, there was a span of 17 bases. The V gene's germline CDR1 is SGHAT and CDR2 FQNNGV. The whole variable domain, remainder taken from reference TRBV11-2 and TRBJ2-7, is EAGVAQSPRYKIIEKRQSVAFWCNPISGHATLYWYQQILGQGPKLLIQFQNNGVVDDSQLPKDRFSAERLKGVDSTLKIQPAKLEDSAVYLCASSRSGSSPEQYFGPGTRLTVT.

Only a few counts were recorded for this clone. This chain links TRBV10-3 with TRBJ2-5, with D maybe TRBD1 (5 bases). This CDR3 comprises 14 residues. V was trimmed by 0 bases and J by 2 bases, leaving 7 bases between them. Germline CDR1 reads ENHRY; CDR2 reads SYGVKD. The CDR3 coding sequence is TGTGCCATCAGTGAGTCGGGGCAGCAAGAGACCCAGTACTTC. Residues: CAISESGQQETQYF.

The V call is TRBV5-8, the J call TRBJ1-6; maybe TRBD1 (5 bases). Deletions cut 4 bases from V and 5 bases from J, with 13 bases between. Germline assignment: CDR1 SGHTS and CDR2 YDEGEE. This CDR3 region has 15 residues. For the CDR3, the DNA is TGTGCCAGCAGCCCGGATAGGGGTCATAATTCACCCCTCCACTTT. Protein product: CASSPDRGHNSPLHF.

This clone has just one count. An end of the junction differs from the germline gene, which may be a read error. This chain joins TRBV29-1 and TRBJ2-4; 10 bases line up with TRBD1. CDR3 size: 13 residues. Germline V gene lookup returns CDR1 SQVTM and CDR2 ANQGSEA. CDR3 region: CSVSTGTGAIRDF. DNA of the CDR3: TGCAGCGTTAGTACCGGGACAGGGGCAATAAGGGACTTC.

The gene calls are TRBV23-1 and TRBJ1-1; D gene unclear. TRBV23-1 is marked as an open reading frame, function uncertain. V was trimmed by 0 bases and J by 1 base, leaving 9 bases between them. This CDR3 region has 15 residues. CDR3: CASSQSPSRNTEAFF. The CDR3 DNA follows: TGCGCCAGCAGTCAATCCCCGAGTAGGAACACTGAAGCTTTCTTT.

The chain is built from TRBV18 and TRBJ2-7; possibly TRBD2 for D (5 bases). Per the germline V gene, CDR1 is KGHSH and CDR2 is LQKENI. Trimming stripped 2 bases from V and 7 bases from J, with 9 bases between. The CDR3 consists of 12 residues. CDR3 nucleotide sequence: TGTGCCAGCTCACCAATGACGGGGGAGCAGTACTTC. It is translated as CASSPMTGEQYF.

The CDR3 coding sequence is TGTGCCAGCAGCTCCCGACTAGCAGGGGAGCTGTTTTTT. Translating it yields CASSSRLAGELFF. The chain is built from TRBV7-2 and TRBJ2-2; 7 bases are shared with TRBD2. Germline V gene sequence: CDR1 SGHTA, CDR2 FQGNSA. The CDR3 has 13 residues. The V gene end was trimmed by 4 bases and the J gene end by 8 bases; junction bases not matched to a gene: 4.

The chain is built from TRBV27 and TRBJ2-5, with D possibly TRBD1 on 6 matching bases. V dropped 3 bases and J dropped 4 bases, with 9 bases sitting between them. The CDR3 contains 13 residues. Germline values: CDR1 MNHEY, CDR2 SMNVEV (reference sequence). The CDR3 region is CASSFTGRETQYF. DNA of the CDR3: TGTGCCAGCAGTTTCACAGGGCGAGAGACCCAGTACTTC.

The rearrangement joins TRBV25-1 to TRBJ1-2; tentatively, D is TRBD1 (6 bases). The CDR3 is 13 amino acids. V dropped 7 bases and J dropped 0 bases, with 9 bases sitting between them. Germline values: CDR1 MGHDK, CDR2 SYGVNS. The CDR3 spells CASTRDTNYGYTF. In DNA form, the CDR3 reads TGTGCCAGCACCCGGGACACTAACTATGGCTACACCTTC.

The CDR3 sequence: CASSRTGGSGNTIYF. For the CDR3, the DNA is TGTGCCAGCAGCCGGACAGGGGGCAGTGGAAACACCATATATTTT. V usage is TRBV3-1 (or the pseudogene TRBV3-2) and J usage is TRBJ1-3; 11 bases agree with TRBD1. Germline values: CDR1 LGHDT, CDR2 YNNKEL (reference sequence). Unmatched junction bases numbered 2, after V lost 4 bases and J lost 3 bases. CDR3 size: 15 residues.

The chain is built from TRBV7-2 and TRBJ1-6; a weak D match, TRBD1 (5 bases). CDR3 length equals 14 residues. Germline values: CDR1 SGHTA, CDR2 FQGNSA. Trimming left V 5 bases short and J 6 bases short, with 11 bases between. The CDR3, as DNA: TGTGCCAGCAGCCCAGGGATAAGTAATTCACCCCTCCACTTT. Translating it yields CASSPGISNSPLHF.

This clone was detected only a few times. This chain joins TRBV6-5 and TRBJ2-5; D might be TRBD2 (6 bases). Trimming cost V 5 bases and J 5 bases, with 12 bases left between them. The germline gives CDR1 MNHEY, CDR2 SVGAGI. The CDR3 loop spans 13 amino acids. CDR3: CASSPTSFETQYF. The CDR3 DNA follows: TGTGCCAGCAGTCCAACTAGCTTCGAGACCCAGTACTTC.

V gene TRBV7-2 combines with J gene TRBJ1-1, with TRBD1 matching 9 bases. CDR1 SGHTA and CDR2 FQGNSA come from the germline V gene. The CDR3 contains 15 residues. Germline trimming cut 5 bases from V and 4 bases from J; bases unmatched to any gene: 8. The CDR3 coding sequence is TGTGCCAGCAGCCTCCGGGACAGGGTTGTCACTGAAGCTTTCTTT. Its translation: CASSLRDRVVTEAFF.

By share, this clone counts as medium-sized. The rearrangement uses TRBV12-3 or TRBV12-4 and TRBJ2-3, with TRBD2 as a possible D gene (5 bases). V lost 7 bases, J lost 6 bases, and 11 bases lay in between. CDR3 length: 12 residues. The DNA of the CDR3 is TGTGCCAGCACCCTCGGGGTTGATACGCAGTATTTT. Translation gives CASTLGVDTQYF.

This chain joins TRBV11-2 and TRBJ2-7, with 8 bases identical to TRBD1. CDR3 length: 15 amino acids. Per the germline V gene, CDR1 is SGHAT and CDR2 is FQNNGV. V trimming: 5 bases; J trimming: 1 base; junction bases outside the gene matches: 7. The CDR3 DNA follows: TGTGCCAGCAGCGCGTGGGACAGGAGTTCCTACGAGCAGTACTTC. Protein: CASSAWDRSSYEQYF.

For the CDR3, the DNA is TGCGCCAGCAGTCAATCCACAGGGGGGATATCGAACACTGAAGCTTTCTTT. Protein: CASSQSTGGISNTEAFF. The gene calls are TRBV23-1 and TRBJ1-1; 8 bases are shared with TRBD1. TRBV23-1 is identified as an open reading frame with a role that is uncertain. This CDR3 has 17 amino acids. With 0 bases clipped from V and 1 base from J, the junction kept 7 bases outside the gene matches.

The CDR3 reads CASNPVPRDQPQHF. Here the CDR3 DNA reads TGTGCCAGTAACCCCGTGCCGAGGGATCAGCCCCAGCATTTT. The chain uses TRBV19 and TRBJ1-5; no definite D call. The V end lost 7 bases, the J end lost 5 bases, and 15 bases lay between the germline ends. Germline CDR1 and CDR2: LNHDA and SQIVND (reference sequence). The CDR3 consists of 14 residues.

This clone was seen more than once but under ten times. This chain links TRBV28 with TRBJ1-2; D unclear. The length of the CDR3 is 13 residues. The germline V gene encodes CDR1 MDHEN and CDR2 SYDVKM. Trimming stripped 10 bases from V and 8 bases from J, with 20 bases between. CDR3 in amino acids: CATTIQAQKGYTF. In DNA form, the CDR3 reads TGTGCCACCACGATCCAGGCCCAGAAGGGCTACACCTTC.

This chain joins TRBV4-3 and TRBJ2-4; D possibly corresponds to TRBD2 (5 bases). V dropped 0 bases and J dropped 7 bases, with 7 bases sitting between them. In germline, CDR1 is LGHNA, CDR2 YSLEER. This CDR3 has 13 amino acids. Written as DNA, the CDR3 is TGCGCCAGCAGCCAAGATCGGGGTAACATTCAGTACTTC. This codes for CASSQDRGNIQYF.

This clone came up once. This chain uses TRBV5-8 with TRBJ1-5; a possible D gene is TRBD1 (5 bases). Looked up from germline, CDR1 is SGHTS and CDR2 is YDEGEE. V lost 0 bases to trimming and J lost 1 base, with 8 bases between them. The CDR3 contains 15 residues. DNA for the CDR3: TGTGCCAGCAGCTTGGGACAGACGAGCAATCAGCCCCAGCATTTT. Amino acid sequence: CASSLGQTSNQPQHF.

This clone was observed a handful of times. The CDR3 spells CASLDRFTYEQYF. The DNA of the CDR3 is TGTGCCAGCCTTGACAGGTTTACCTACGAGCAGTACTTC. The chain combines TRBV27 with TRBJ2-7, with D perhaps TRBD1 (6 bases). The germline V and J ends were trimmed by 8 bases and 2 bases, with 13 bases remaining between them. The germline V gene has CDR1 MNHEY and CDR2 SMNVEV (reference sequence). The CDR3 is 13 amino acids.

This chain connects TRBV7-2 to TRBJ2-7, with D possibly being TRBD2 (6 bases). This CDR3 has 13 residues. Germline CDR1 SGHTA, CDR2 FQGNSA. V was clipped by 5 bases and J by 6 bases, with 14 bases between them. The CDR3 loop reads CASSLRLVVEQYF. CDR3 DNA sequence: TGTGCCAGCAGCCTACGACTAGTGGTCGAGCAGTACTTC.

CDR3 loop: CASSEVRDTEAFF. The CDR3, as DNA: TGTGCCAGCAGTGAAGTAAGAGACACTGAAGCTTTCTTT. This chain joins TRBV6-1 and TRBJ1-1, with unresolved D. V was clipped by 1 base and J by 3 bases, with 6 bases between them. The CDR3 runs to 13 residues. The germline gives CDR1 MNHNS, CDR2 SASEGT.

This clone was detected a few times. The chain combines TRBV7-9 with TRBJ2-1; 12 nucleotides agree with TRBD2. Trimming took 1 base from V and 8 from J; bases not matched to a gene: 3. CDR1 is SEHNR and CDR2 is FQNEAQ in the germline V gene (reference sequence). CDR3 length equals 15 residues. This chain's CDR3 is CASSLVGLAGDEQFF. CDR3 in DNA: TGTGCCAGCAGCTTAGTGGGACTAGCGGGCGATGAGCAGTTCTTC.

This chain uses TRBV27 with TRBJ2-1, with 12 bases fitting TRBD2. Trimming took 4 bases from V and 7 from J; bases not matched to a gene: 5. CDR1 and CDR2 from the germline V gene are MNHEY and SMNVEV (reference sequence). The CDR3 covers 15 residues. CDR3 nucleotides: TGTGCCAGCAGTTATACTAGCGGGAGGAATAATGAGCAGTTCTTC. Its translation is CASSYTSGRNNEQFF.

The V and J genes are TRBV12-3 or TRBV12-4 and TRBJ1-1; possible D gene TRBD1, 5 bases. The CDR3 is 13 residues long. The V and J ends lost 4 bases and 1 base respectively, with 7 bases between them. The CDR3 bases are TGTGCCAGCAGTTCGGGGGGGAACACTGAAGCTTTCTTT. As protein: CASSSGGNTEAFF.

The V and J genes are TRBV5-3 and TRBJ2-1; 7 bases agree with TRBD2. TRBV5-3 is reported as an ORF; its role is uncertain. The CDR3 loop spans 13 amino acids. V lost 0 bases and J lost 16; bases outside the gene matches: 10. The CDR3 reads CARSLAQRDERFF. CDR3 DNA: TGTGCCAGAAGCTTGGCCCAGCGGGATGAACGCTTCTTC.